What follows are 14 T cell receptor beta chains derived from one specimen sequenced in a study of OX40 agonist ivuxolimab in advanced cancers. Only in-frame clones appear in the TCRdb table, and some are missing; sequencing was by immunoSEQ multiplex PCR. This sample has approximately 18,000 clones, with 76% found just once. The sample consisted of CD4+ or CD8+ T cells sorted from blood, taken in a trial of the OX40 agonist ivuxolimab. The receptors shown here come from an adult with an advanced solid tumor such as melanoma, head and neck, liver or kidney cancer.

The gene calls are TRBV10-3 and TRBJ1-2; D unresolved. V lost 7 bases and J lost 4, with 13 bases in between. CDR1 is ENHRY, CDR2 SYGVKD, per germline. CDR3 length equals 13 residues. CDR3 sequence (DNA): TGTGCCATCAAAGGAGTGGTTAGCTATGGCTACACCTTC. Protein sequence: CAIKGVVSYGYTF.

The chain couples TRBV25-1 to TRBJ1-1; D is undetermined. CDR3 length: 14 residues. The germline V gene has CDR1 MGHDK and CDR2 SYGVNS. Trimming shortened V by 8 bases and J by 7 bases, and 20 bases separated the two germline ends. The CDR3 loop reads CASQHHGADVEAFF. The CDR3 DNA follows: TGTGCCAGCCAACATCACGGAGCCGACGTTGAAGCTTTCTTT.

The DNA for the CDR3 is TGTGCCAGCAGCTTAGGGCCCGTCTCCTACGAGCAGTACTTC. Protein sequence: CASSLGPVSYEQYF. The chain uses TRBV11-2 and TRBJ2-7; D is unclear. Germline CDR1 is SGHAT and CDR2 is FQNNGV. V was shortened by 1 base and J by 0 bases, with 7 bases between the two germline ends. This CDR3 contains 14 residues.

This rearrangement joins TRBV18 to TRBJ2-7, with D possibly TRBD1 on 7 matching bases. The V gene lost 2 bases and the J gene lost 0 bases, with 11 bases spanning the gap. This CDR3 region has 15 residues. Germline V lookup: CDR1 KGHSH, CDR2 LQKENI. The CDR3 spells CASSPGGDSSYEQYF. CDR3 DNA sequence: TGTGCCAGCTCACCAGGCGGGGACAGCTCCTACGAGCAGTACTTC.

This clone has only a few counts. Other nucleotide sequences in the sample specify the same CDR3. This sequence joins TRBV29-1 and TRBJ1-1, with D uncertain. Looked up from germline, CDR1 is SQVTM and CDR2 is ANQGSEA. Trimming cost V 4 bases and J 0 bases, with 6 bases left between them. The CDR3 sequence is 12 residues long. This CDR3 is CSVGRMNTEAFF. The DNA of the CDR3 is TGCAGCGTTGGTCGGATGAACACTGAAGCTTTCTTT.

V usage is TRBV5-1 and J usage is TRBJ1-6; 8 bases are shared with TRBD1. Germline V gives CDR1 SGHRS, CDR2 YFSETQ. Trimming at V came to 3 bases and at J to 7 bases, leaving 3 bases not matched to a gene. The CDR3 is 14 amino acids. The CDR3 reads CASSWDRRNSPLHF. The CDR3 bases are TGCGCCAGCAGCTGGGACAGGAGGAATTCACCCCTCCACTTT.

CDR3 in amino acids: CASSLAHRQTGANVLTF. For the CDR3, the DNA is TGTGCCAGCAGCTTGGCACACAGACAGACTGGGGCCAACGTCCTGACTTTC. The rearrangement joins TRBV7-3 to TRBJ2-6; maybe TRBD1 (5 bases). Germline CDR1 and CDR2: SGHTA and FQGTGA. There are 17 residues in the CDR3. Trimming took 3 bases from V and 2 from J, leaving 14 bases between them.

The chain employs TRBV11-2 and TRBJ1-1, with a weak D call TRBD1 (5 bases). With 5 bases removed from V and 7 bases from J, the gap between germline ends came to 11 bases. The CDR3 sequence is 12 residues long. CDR1 and CDR2 from the germline V gene are SGHAT and FQNNGV. The CDR3 DNA reads as TGTGCCAGCAGCAAAGACAGCCTTGAAGCTTTCTTT. Translation: CASSKDSLEAFF.

The chain carries TRBV28 and TRBJ2-7; 7 bases match TRBD1. The germline V gene encodes CDR1 MDHEN and CDR2 SYDVKM. V lost 5 bases, J lost 3 bases, and 10 bases stayed unmatched. This CDR3 contains 15 residues. The CDR3 loop reads CASSHRGETYYEQYF. CDR3 coding DNA: TGTGCCAGCAGTCACAGGGGCGAGACCTACTACGAGCAGTACTTC.

This rearrangement joins TRBV4-2 to TRBJ2-2; 9 bases map to TRBD2. The CDR3 has 17 residues. From germline, CDR1 is LGHNA and CDR2 YNFKEQ. Germline trimming cut 0 bases from V and 5 bases from J; bases unmatched to any gene: 7. Written as DNA, the CDR3 is TGTGCCAGCAGCCAAGATGGGCTAGCGGGACATACCGGGGAGCTGTTTTTT. It specifies CASSQDGLAGHTGELFF.

In DNA, the CDR3 is TGTGCCAGCAGACCCGACAGGGGGGACGGCGAGCAGTACTTC. Encoded protein: CASRPDRGDGEQYF. The chain links TRBV5-4 to TRBJ2-7; 9 positions agree with TRBD1. J gave up 6 bases and V 5 bases, and 9 bases lay outside the gene matches. The germline V gene has CDR1 SGHNT and CDR2 YYREEE (reference sequence). This CDR3 is built from 14 residues.

This rearrangement joins TRBV6-1 to TRBJ2-7; 9 nucleotides agree with TRBD2. J lost 4 bases, V lost 7 bases, and 5 bases had no gene match. The germline gives CDR1 MNHNS, CDR2 SASEGT. This CDR3 contains 13 residues. In DNA form, the CDR3 reads TGTGCCAGCACCGGGACTAGCTTTTACGAGCAGTACTTC. It translates to CASTGTSFYEQYF.

CDR3 in amino acids: CASSLVGRTSTDTQYF. CDR3 DNA sequence: TGTGCCAGCAGCTTAGTGGGGCGGACTAGCACAGATACGCAGTATTTT. V gene TRBV7-8 combines with J gene TRBJ2-3; D possibly matches TRBD1 or TRBD2 (5 bases each). Germline V lookup: CDR1 SGHVS, CDR2 FQNEAQ. Deletions cut 1 base from V and 0 bases from J, with 11 bases between. This CDR3 is built from 16 residues.

The chain couples TRBV10-3 to TRBJ2-2, with TRBD2 matching over 8 bases. CDR3 size: 15 residues. J was trimmed by 3 bases and V by 3 bases; bases with no gene match: 3. Germline V CDR1 and CDR2: ENHRY, SYGVKD. Written as DNA, the CDR3 is TGTGCCATCAGTGAATTACTAGCGGACACCGGGGAGCTGTTTTTT. As protein: CAISELLADTGELFF.